This T cell receptor beta chain originates from a study of cytomegalovirus exposure and HLA in healthy donors. V was trimmed by 5 bases and J by 1 base, leaving 8 bases between them. Germline lookup yields CDR1 SNHLY and CDR2 FYNNEI. CDR3 length: 13 residues. Primers for the PCR totalled 60 Vbeta and 13 Jbeta. The assay was immunoSEQ multiplex PCR, and TCRdb's table has in-frame clones only and misses some. The sample lists approximately 250,000 clones, around four fifths occurring once. The V and J genes are TRBV2 and TRBJ1-1; D is undetermined. This TCR derives from a boy aged 5-17 years in good health and CMV-seronegative. Sequenced: PBMCs. CDR3 amino acids: CASSPIENTEAFF. The CDR3 region has the DNA TGTGCCAGCAGTCCTATTGAGAACACTGAAGCTTTCTTT.